A single sample gave rise to the 24 T cell receptor beta chains below, sequenced in a study of shared clonotypes between healthy human individuals. TCRdb's copy holds only in-frame clones and misses some; the assay was immunoSEQ multiplex PCR. The sample has about 1.1 million clones, more than 75% seen once; the top ten hold more than 0.45%. What was sequenced was memory CD4+ T cells from PBMCs. Indicated subset: CD45RA-negative fraction. Receptors were obtained from a man aged 18 to 35 in good health. Some clones in this sample may be carry-over from other donors' samples.

Comments on this clone: This sample also contains other DNA sequences that code for the same CDR3. The V and J genes are TRBV4-3 and TRBJ1-1; no clear D gene. This CDR3 is 13 amino acids long. Germline V gene data show CDR1 as LGHNA and CDR2 as YSLEER. Trimming cost V 0 bases and J 3 bases, with 5 bases left between them. CDR3 amino acids: CASSQEMYTEAFF. CDR3 nucleotide sequence: TGCGCCAGCAGCCAAGAGATGTACACTGAAGCTTTCTTT.

The V call is TRBV30, the J call TRBJ2-1; D ambiguous. V lost 4 bases and J lost 8, with 0 bases in between. Germline V gene lookup returns CDR1 GTSNPN and CDR2 SVGIG (reference sequence). The CDR3 loop spans 8 amino acids. The CDR3: CAWNEQFF. CDR3 bases: TGTGCCTGGAATGAGCAGTTCTTC.

This clone was recorded once. This sequence joins TRBV7-9 and TRBJ1-1, with D possibly matching TRBD1 (6 bases). Germline V gene data show CDR1 as SEHNR and CDR2 as FQNEAQ (reference sequence). The CDR3 covers 16 residues. Between the trimmed V and J ends, which lost 5 bases and 1 base, there was a span of 17 bases. CDR3 sequence (DNA): TGTGCCAGCAGCGAGTCTTCAGGGGCACCGAACACTGAAGCTTTCTTT. Translation gives CASSESSGAPNTEAFF.

The gene calls are TRBV28 and TRBJ2-1; TRBD2 matches at 7 bases. The CDR3 is made up of 15 amino acids. Germline V gene data show CDR1 as MDHEN and CDR2 as SYDVKM. The J segment lost 0 bases and the V segment lost 8 bases, leaving 7 bases of the junction unmatched. This CDR3 reads CASSDGRSSYNEQFF. CDR3 DNA sequence: TGTGCCAGCTCGGACGGGAGGAGCTCCTACAATGAGCAGTTCTTC. The complete variable domain, with remaining parts taken from reference TRBV28 and TRBJ2-1, reads DVKVTQSSRYLVKRTGEKVFLECVQDMDHENMFWYRQDPGLGLRLIYFSYDVKMKEKGDIPEGYSVSREKKERFSLILESASTNQTSMYLCASSDGRSSYNEQFFGPGTRLTVL.

This clone was recorded a few times. The chain joins TRBV7-2 to TRBJ1-5; a weak D match, TRBD1 (5 bases). V was trimmed by 5 bases and J by 10 bases, leaving 12 bases between them. The CDR3 totals 12 residues. The germline CDR1 and CDR2 sequences are SGHTA and FQGNSA. The CDR3 reads CASSLMGGPQHF. In DNA form, the CDR3 reads TGTGCCAGCAGCCTAATGGGGGGACCCCAGCATTTT.

The J gene is TRBJ2-5, the V gene TRBV5-4; D may be TRBD1 (6 bases). Near its end, the DNA agrees better with TRBJ2-7, so the J call may be wrong. CDR1 is SGHNT and CDR2 is YYREEE in the germline V gene (reference sequence). The CDR3 consists of 15 residues. The CDR3 here is CASSVSGHGAYEQYF. In DNA, the CDR3 is TGTGCCAGCAGCGTATCGGGACATGGGGCCTACGAGCAGTACTTC.

This clone was seen a few times. V usage is TRBV18 and J usage is TRBJ2-7, with unresolved D. Trimming pared 3 bases from V and 0 bases from J, leaving 12 bases between. The germline V gene encodes CDR1 KGHSH and CDR2 LQKENI. This CDR3 comprises 15 residues. This CDR3 reads CASSPLRNLSYEQYF. CDR3 DNA sequence: TGTGCCAGCTCACCTCTTCGAAACCTCTCCTACGAGCAGTACTTC.

V and J are TRBV7-3 and TRBJ2-5; 7 bases fit TRBD2. Germline V CDR1 and CDR2: SGHTA, FQGTGA. The trim removed 5 bases at V and 3 bases at J, leaving 12 bases unmatched. The CDR3 runs to 16 residues. The CDR3 sequence: CASSQDRGGVKETQYF. In DNA, the CDR3 is TGTGCCAGCAGCCAGGACCGTGGGGGGGTGAAAGAGACCCAGTACTTC.

The sample holds a few counts of this clone. The genes are TRBV10-1 and TRBJ1-1, with D tentatively TRBD1 (5 bases). Germline V gene sequence: CDR1 WNHNN, CDR2 SYGVQD (reference sequence). The CDR3 consists of 15 residues. Trimming took off 7 bases at V and 0 bases at J, with 15 bases between the two ends. The CDR3 sequence: CASTPGGSMNTEAFF. CDR3 coding DNA: TGCGCCAGCACCCCGGGGGGATCGATGAACACTGAAGCTTTCTTT.

The chain is built from TRBV2 and TRBJ1-5; TRBD1 agrees at 9 bases. Trimming cost V 6 bases and J 6 bases; bases outside gene matches: 6. This CDR3 is 14 amino acids long. Germline CDR1 SNHLY, CDR2 FYNNEI. CDR3 DNA sequence: TGTGCCAGCAGGGCACAGGGGGCGGGTCAGCCCCAGCATTTT. Translated, it gives CASRAQGAGQPQHF.

The chain couples TRBV28 to TRBJ2-1; the D gene is possibly TRBD1 (7 bases). V was pared by 4 bases and J by 7 bases, with 20 bases between. The CDR3 length is 16 residues. CDR1 and CDR2 from the germline V gene are MDHEN and SYDVKM. CDR3 bases: TGTGCCAGCAGTTCTGCTTACAGGGGAGGAAGGAATGAGCAGTTCTTC. It is translated as CASSSAYRGGRNEQFF.

V and J are TRBV7-8 and TRBJ1-2; 9 bases match TRBD1. V lost 3 bases to trimming and J lost 6 bases; unmatched junction nucleotides: 5. The CDR3 is 14 residues long. Germline V lookup: CDR1 SGHVS, CDR2 FQNEAQ. CDR3 sequence reads: CASSLGQGVNGYTF. The CDR3 coding sequence is TGTGCCAGCAGCTTGGGACAGGGAGTGAATGGCTACACCTTC. The full variable domain, completed using reference TRBV7-8 and TRBJ1-2, is GAGVSQSPRYKVAKRGQDVALRCDPISGHVSLFWYQQALGQGPEFLTYFQNEAQLDKSGLPSDRFFAERPEGSVSTLKIQRTQQEDSAVYLCASSLGQGVNGYTFGSGTRLTVV.

The chain joins TRBV2 to TRBJ1-3; TRBD1 might be the D (6 bases). V gave up 1 base and J gave up 8 bases, with 15 bases separating them. Germline V CDR1 and CDR2: SNHLY, FYNNEI. The CDR3 totals 15 residues. CDR3 in amino acids: CASSEEKTGLDTIYF. The CDR3, as DNA: TGTGCCAGCAGTGAAGAGAAAACAGGGTTAGACACCATATATTTT.

This rearrangement joins TRBV29-1 to TRBJ1-2; weak D call: TRBD1 (6 bases). The germline gives CDR1 SQVTM, CDR2 ANQGSEA. Trimming removed 6 bases at V and 2 bases at J, with 7 bases between. This CDR3 region has 11 residues. The CDR3 nucleotides are TGCAGCGTGGGGGCCAACTATGGCTACACCTTC. Its protein product is CSVGANYGYTF.

The V call is TRBV30, the J call TRBJ2-3; 9 bases line up with TRBD2. V shed 2 bases and J 6 bases; nucleotides not matched to a gene: 15. Germline V lookup: CDR1 GTSNPN, CDR2 SVGIG (reference sequence). The CDR3 runs 17 residues. CDR3 residues: CAWSPGVSAGGWDTQYF. The CDR3 region has the DNA TGTGCCTGGAGTCCCGGAGTGTCGGCGGGAGGGTGGGATACGCAGTATTTT.

The chain combines TRBV25-1 with TRBJ2-2; 7 nucleotides line up with TRBD1. With V trimmed by 6 bases and J by 6 bases, 10 bases remained unmatched. CDR1 is MGHDK and CDR2 is SYGVNS in the germline V gene. The CDR3 is 15 residues long. The DNA for the CDR3 is TGTGCCAGCAGAAGGACAGGTTATGACGCCGGGGAGCTGTTTTTT. It specifies CASRRTGYDAGELFF.

The chain recombines TRBV10-3 with TRBJ2-7, with TRBD2 identical over 8 bases. In germline, CDR1 is ENHRY, CDR2 SYGVKD. J was trimmed by 7 bases and V by 3 bases; bases with no gene match: 11. The CDR3 is 15 residues long. This CDR3 reads CAISDKGAGVGEQYF. The CDR3 DNA follows: TGTGCCATCAGTGATAAGGGAGCGGGAGTGGGGGAGCAGTACTTC.

This clone has only one observation. The genes are TRBV11-3 and TRBJ2-1; D is possibly TRBD2 (5 bases). The CDR3 has 13 amino acids. The germline V gene encodes CDR1 SGHNT and CDR2 YENEEA. V was clipped by 5 bases and J by 9 bases, with 14 bases between them. CDR3 sequence reads: CASSQRASSEQFF. The CDR3 region has the DNA TGTGCCAGCAGCCAGAGGGCTAGTAGTGAGCAGTTCTTC. The full variable domain, with the rest looked up from reference TRBV11-3 and TRBJ2-1, is EAGVVQSPRYKIIEKKQPVAFWCNPISGHNTLYWYLQNLGQGPELLIRYENEEAVDDSQLPKDRFSAERLKGVDSTLKIQPAELGDSAVYLCASSQRASSEQFFGPGTRLTVL.

This chain links TRBV6-5 with TRBJ1-1; TRBD1 agrees at 8 bases. V dropped 5 bases and J dropped 9; count of bases not matched to a gene: 8. Germline values: CDR1 MNHEY, CDR2 SVGAGI. This CDR3 is built from 13 residues. CDR3 sequence reads: CASSPDRGVKAFF. The CDR3, as DNA: TGTGCCAGCAGTCCCGACAGGGGAGTAAAAGCTTTCTTT.

The chain uses TRBV18 and TRBJ1-1, with D perhaps matching TRBD1 (6 bases). With 8 bases removed from V and 4 bases from J, the gap between germline ends came to 11 bases. This CDR3 is built from 12 residues. Germline-derived CDR1 and CDR2 are KGHSH and LQKENI. CDR3 in amino acids: CASRGMSTEAFF. CDR3 DNA sequence: TGTGCCAGCAGGGGGATGAGCACTGAAGCTTTCTTT.

V is TRBV18 and J is TRBJ2-1; 9 bases are shared with TRBD2. Losses at the gene ends were 1 base for V and 8 bases for J; bases not matched to a gene: 6. The CDR3 contains 15 residues. Germline-derived CDR1 and CDR2 are KGHSH and LQKENI. The CDR3 sequence is CASSPLGGRVDEQFF. The DNA of the CDR3 is TGTGCCAGCTCACCACTCGGCGGGAGGGTGGATGAGCAGTTCTTC.

J is TRBJ1-1 and V is TRBV28; weak D call: TRBD1 (6 bases). CDR1 and CDR2 from the germline V gene are MDHEN and SYDVKM. The CDR3 length is 15 residues. V was cut by 7 bases and J by 5 bases, with 20 bases left in between. DNA of the CDR3: TGTGCCAGCACCCTTCCCGGGGGGCGAAGGACTGAAGCTTTCTTT. It yields the protein CASTLPGGRRTEAFF.

The J gene is TRBJ1-2, the V gene TRBV6-6; no clear D. Deletions cut 5 bases from V and 0 bases from J, with 10 bases between. This CDR3 is 14 amino acids long. The V gene's germline CDR1 is MNHNY and CDR2 SVGAGI (reference sequence). CDR3 bases: TGTGCCAGCAGTCAGGACCCAGCTAACTATGGCTACACCTTC. It encodes CASSQDPANYGYTF.

V is TRBV9 and J is TRBJ2-3; D call uncertain. Trimming removed 7 bases at V and 7 bases at J, with 16 bases between. Germline CDR1 and CDR2: SGDLS and YYNGEE. The length of the CDR3 is 13 residues. The CDR3 reads CASGQLSGHTQYF. The CDR3 coding sequence is TGTGCCAGCGGGCAACTTTCCGGGCATACGCAGTATTTT.